The 17 T cell receptor beta chains below were found in one sample sequenced in a study of cytomegalovirus exposure and HLA in healthy donors (dated by TCRdb to the late 2010s). Receptor amplification or capture employed the immunoSEQ multiplex PCR assay. For the multiplex PCR, a mixture combining 60 forward primers for TCR Vbeta segments and 13 reverse primers for TCR Jbeta segments was used. Drawn from immuneACCESS, this table holds only the in-frame rearrangements with V and J called that TCRdb kept. Clones are partly lost; checked studies trace under half to an unresolved V gene and leave the rest unexplained. The sample records fewer than 85,000 clones, 78% of which are singletons. The top ten constitute almost 6% of the sample. Sequenced sample: PBMCs. These receptors were obtained from a man aged 18 to 35 in good health and CMV-seropositive.

The rearrangement joins TRBV4-1 to TRBJ2-7, with D maybe TRBD1 (5 bases). Germline V gene lookup returns CDR1 MGHRA and CDR2 YSYEKL. Trimming pared 3 bases from V and 0 bases from J, leaving 12 bases between. This CDR3 contains 15 residues. CDR3: CASSQADTSSYEQYF. The CDR3 region has the DNA TGCGCCAGCAGCCAGGCGGACACGAGCTCCTACGAGCAGTACTTC.

The chain couples TRBV4-2 to TRBJ1-3; perhaps TRBD1 as D (5 bases). The V gene lost 0 bases and the J gene lost 0 bases, with 12 bases spanning the gap. In germline, CDR1 is LGHNA, CDR2 YNFKEQ. The CDR3 has 17 residues. CDR3 sequence: CASSQDRQRSSGNTIYF. The CDR3 coding sequence is TGTGCCAGCAGCCAAGATCGACAGAGGAGCTCTGGAAACACCATATATTTT.

This clone was detected a few times. The genes are TRBV7-6 and TRBJ1-1, with 9 bases fitting TRBD1. V trimming: 4 bases; J trimming: 10 bases; junction bases outside the gene matches: 7. Germline CDR1 SGHVS, CDR2 FNYEAQ. The CDR3 totals 13 residues. The CDR3 nucleotides are TGTGCCAGCAGCTGGGGACAGGGAAGTGCAGCTTTCTTT. Translating it yields CASSWGQGSAAFF.

The J gene is TRBJ2-5, the V gene TRBV6-1; no clear D gene. CDR1 is MNHNS, CDR2 SASEGT, per germline. The ends were cut back, 2 bases at V and 0 bases at J, with 7 bases in the middle. There are 14 residues in the CDR3. CDR3 DNA sequence: TGTGCCAGCAGTGAACCCGGGTACCAAGAGACCCAGTACTTC. Protein product: CASSEPGYQETQYF.

The chain employs TRBV28 and TRBJ1-1; 7 positions match TRBD1. The V gene end was trimmed by 5 bases and the J gene end by 1 base; junction bases not matched to a gene: 7. CDR1 and CDR2 from the germline V gene are MDHEN and SYDVKM. The CDR3 is 15 amino acids. CDR3 residues: CASSDYRGTNTEAFF. In nucleotides, the CDR3 is TGTGCCAGCAGTGATTACAGGGGTACGAACACTGAAGCTTTCTTT.

V and J are TRBV14 and TRBJ2-1; possible D gene TRBD1, 6 bases. This CDR3 comprises 15 residues. Trimming shortened V by 1 base and J by 1 base, and 8 bases separated the two germline ends. The germline CDR1 and CDR2 sequences are SGHDN and FVKESK. The CDR3 DNA is TGTGCCAGCAGCCAAGGACAGGTGTCCTACAATGAGCAGTTCTTC. It translates to CASSQGQVSYNEQFF.

In this sample, this clone turned up a few times. This chain connects TRBV5-1 to TRBJ2-1, with 10 bases that match TRBD2. The germline gives CDR1 SGHRS, CDR2 YFSETQ. CDR3 size: 15 residues. Unmatched junction bases numbered 5, after V lost 4 bases and J lost 4 bases. CDR3 DNA sequence: TGCGCCAGCAGCACCCGGACTAGCGGATACAATGAGCAGTTCTTC. As protein: CASSTRTSGYNEQFF.

CDR3 region: CASSVEARGYTEAFF. The CDR3 nucleotides read TGTGCCAGCAGCGTAGAGGCCAGGGGTTACACTGAAGCTTTCTTT. J is TRBJ1-1 and V is TRBV9; TRBD1 is a possible D gene (6 bases). The V gene lost 0 bases and the J gene lost 3 bases, with 12 bases spanning the gap. Germline V gene sequence: CDR1 SGDLS, CDR2 YYNGEE. The CDR3 runs 15 residues.

V is TRBV7-6 and J is TRBJ1-1; 7 bases are shared with TRBD1. CDR3 length: 15 amino acids. CDR1 and CDR2 (germline): SGHVS, FNYEAQ. Germline trimming cut 5 bases from V and 3 bases from J; bases unmatched to any gene: 9. The CDR3 protein is CASSLSPGGDTEAFF. CDR3 nucleotides: TGTGCCAGCAGCCTCAGTCCAGGGGGTGACACTGAAGCTTTCTTT.

V is TRBV28 and J is TRBJ1-5, with 7 bases matching TRBD1. The CDR3 loop spans 13 amino acids. Germline CDR1 reads MDHEN; CDR2 reads SYDVKM. V lost 7 bases and J lost 9; bases outside the gene matches: 9. Here the CDR3 DNA reads TGTGCCAGCACCCTCGGACAGGTTGTGCCCCAGCATTTT. It encodes CASTLGQVVPQHF.

The gene calls are TRBV5-1 and TRBJ2-3; maybe TRBD2 (7 bases). The CDR3 extends over 15 amino acids. V was cut by 2 bases and J by 4 bases, with 14 bases left in between. The germline V gene has CDR1 SGHRS and CDR2 YFSETQ. Here the CDR3 reads CASSLEGGTPDTQYF. CDR3 nucleotide sequence: TGCGCCAGCAGCTTAGAGGGGGGGACCCCAGATACGCAGTATTTT.

This rearrangement joins TRBV9 to TRBJ2-1, with 7 bases fitting TRBD2. This CDR3 region has 15 residues. After removal of 0 bases from V and 4 bases from J, the junction contained 4 bases not matched to a gene. The V gene's germline CDR1 is SGDLS and CDR2 YYNGEE. The CDR3 sequence is CASSVDGGGYNEQFF. The CDR3 bases are TGTGCCAGCAGCGTAGACGGGGGAGGGTACAATGAGCAGTTCTTC.

The chain combines TRBV10-3 with TRBJ2-5, with 10 bases that match TRBD2. The ends lost 0 bases at V and 3 bases at J; junction bases unmatched: 4. The length of the CDR3 is 16 residues. Germline loops: CDR1 ENHRY, CDR2 SYGVKD. This CDR3 reads CAISESRTSGEETQYF. The CDR3 DNA reads TGTGCCATCAGTGAGTCGCGAACTAGCGGGGAAGAGACCCAGTACTTC.

V usage is TRBV4-1 and J usage is TRBJ1-5, with TRBD1 identical over 9 bases. Trimming took 3 bases from V and 6 from J; bases not matched to a gene: 3. Per the germline V gene, CDR1 is MGHRA and CDR2 is YSYEKL. The CDR3 sequence is 14 residues long. The CDR3 sequence: CASSQWTGAQPQHF. The CDR3 bases are TGCGCCAGCAGCCAGTGGACAGGGGCTCAGCCCCAGCATTTT.

The chain couples TRBV28 to TRBJ2-2; TRBD1 matches at 9 bases. The length of the CDR3 is 16 residues. Germline V gives CDR1 MDHEN, CDR2 SYDVKM. With 5 bases clipped from V and 6 bases from J, the junction kept 10 bases outside the gene matches. For the CDR3, the DNA is TGTGCCAGCAGTAGATTCTCGGGACAGGGCCCCGGGGAGCTGTTTTTT. Its protein product is CASSRFSGQGPGELFF.

V and J are TRBV5-4 and TRBJ2-7; no firm D call. CDR3 length equals 13 residues. The germline gives CDR1 SGHNT, CDR2 YYREEE (reference sequence). V was trimmed by 2 bases and J by 3 bases, leaving 9 bases between them. The CDR3 sequence: CASSFLPFYEQYF. In nucleotides, the CDR3 is TGTGCCAGCAGCTTTCTCCCGTTCTACGAGCAGTACTTC.

The chain carries TRBV9 and TRBJ2-7; D is possibly TRBD2 (6 bases). Per the germline V gene, CDR1 is SGDLS and CDR2 is YYNGEE. CDR3 length: 15 residues. V gave up 0 bases and J gave up 4 bases, with 14 bases separating them. The CDR3 spells CASSVDSGSRYEQYF. The DNA for the CDR3 is TGTGCCAGCAGCGTAGATTCCGGGAGTCGGTACGAGCAGTACTTC.